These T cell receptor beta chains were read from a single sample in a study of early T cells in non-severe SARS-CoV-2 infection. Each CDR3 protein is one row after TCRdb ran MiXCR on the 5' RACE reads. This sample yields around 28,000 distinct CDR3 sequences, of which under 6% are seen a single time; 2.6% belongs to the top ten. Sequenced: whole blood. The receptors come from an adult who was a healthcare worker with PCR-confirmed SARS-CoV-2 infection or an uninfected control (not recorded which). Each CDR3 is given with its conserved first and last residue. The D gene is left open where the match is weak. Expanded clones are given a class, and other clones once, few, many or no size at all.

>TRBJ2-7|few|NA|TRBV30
TGTGCCTGGACAAGGGGACCGGGATATTGGGAGCAGTACTTC
CAWTRGPGYWEQYF
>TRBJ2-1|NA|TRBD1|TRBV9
TGTGCCAGCAGCGGAACCGGGACAGACTACAATGAGCAGTTCTTC
CASSGTGTDYNEQFF
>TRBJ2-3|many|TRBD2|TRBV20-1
TGCAGTGCTAGCCGTCTAGCGGGGGGGCCCGGGTCAGATACGCAGTATTTT
CSASRLAGGPGSDTQYF
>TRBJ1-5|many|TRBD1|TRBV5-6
TGTGCCAGCAGCTTGGCAGGGGGCGGCAATCAGCCCCAGCATTTT
CASSLAGGGNQPQHF
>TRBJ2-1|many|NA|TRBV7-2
TGTGCCAGCAGCTCGCCCGGGCCCCAGCAGTTCTTC
CASSSPGPQQFF
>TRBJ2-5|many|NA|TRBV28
TGTGCCAGCAACCCGACTCAACTCCAAGAGACCCAGTACTTC
CASNPTQLQETQYF
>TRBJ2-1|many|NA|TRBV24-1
TGTGCCACCAGTGATTTCCCTAGTAGTAATGAGCAGTTCTTC
CATSDFPSSNEQFF
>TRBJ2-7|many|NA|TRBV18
TGTGCCAGCTCACCCCCCGGCAACGAGCAGTACTTC
CASSPPGNEQYF
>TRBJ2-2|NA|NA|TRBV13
TGTGCCAGCAGCCCATTAAACACCGGGGAGCTGTTTTTT
CASSPLNTGELFF
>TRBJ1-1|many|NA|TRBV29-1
TGCAGCGGAGAGGGGAACACTGAAGCTTTCTTT
CSGEGNTEAFF
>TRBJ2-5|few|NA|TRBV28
TGTGCCAGCAGTCCATCAGAGGGTGGAGAGACCCAGTACTTC
CASSPSEGGETQYF
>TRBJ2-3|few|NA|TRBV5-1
TGCGCCAGCAGCTTGGCTCAAACGGGGTTCACAGATACGCAGTATTTT
CASSLAQTGFTDTQYF
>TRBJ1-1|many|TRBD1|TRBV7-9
TGTGCCAGCAGCTTGGACAGGGGTACGAACACTGAAGCTTTCTTT
CASSLDRGTNTEAFF
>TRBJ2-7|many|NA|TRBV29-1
TGCAGCGTTACTCCCTTAGGGGGCGAGCAGTACTTC
CSVTPLGGEQYF
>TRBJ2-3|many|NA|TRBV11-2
TGTGCCAGCAGCTTAGATCAGGGTGAAGATACGCAGTATTTT
CASSLDQGEDTQYF
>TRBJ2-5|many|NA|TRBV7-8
TGTGCCAGCAGCTTAGGGGGCGGTGGAGAGACCCAGTACTTC
CASSLGGGGETQYF
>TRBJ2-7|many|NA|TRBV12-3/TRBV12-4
TGTGCCAGCAGTTTAATTCTAGGGGCGGCCGAGCAGTACTTC
CASSLILGAAEQYF
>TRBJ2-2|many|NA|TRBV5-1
TGCGCCAGCAGCGTATCGGTCACCGGGGAGCTGTTTTTT
CASSVSVTGELFF
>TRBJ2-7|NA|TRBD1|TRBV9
TGTGCCAGCAGCCCCCGGACAGGGAAGAGCGAGCAGTACTTC
CASSPRTGKSEQYF
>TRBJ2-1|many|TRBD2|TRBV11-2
TGTGCCAGCAGCTCCCTTACTAGCGCGGGGAACAATGAGCAGTTCTTC
CASSSLTSAGNNEQFF
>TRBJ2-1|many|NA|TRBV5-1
TGCGCCAGCAGCTTGGCGGGCCTGAACTACAATGAGCAGTTCTTC
CASSLAGLNYNEQFF
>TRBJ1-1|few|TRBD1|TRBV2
TGTGCCAGTAGACAGGGGGTAGGAGACACTGAAGCTTTCTTT
CASRQGVGDTEAFF
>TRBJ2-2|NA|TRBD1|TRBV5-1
TGCGCCAGCAGCTCCGGGGACAGGGGGTACACCGGGGAGCTGTTTTTT
CASSSGDRGYTGELFF
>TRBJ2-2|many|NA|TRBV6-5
TGTGCCAGCAGGATGACCCCTACGTCGAACACCGGGGAGCTGTTTTTT
CASRMTPTSNTGELFF
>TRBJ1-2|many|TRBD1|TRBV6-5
TGTGCCAGCAGCACAGGGGGCGCAGATGGCTACACCTTC
CASSTGGADGYTF
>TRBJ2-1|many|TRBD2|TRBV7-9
TGTGCCAGCAACCCGTCTACTAGCGGGAGACGGGATGAGCAGTTCTTC
CASNPSTSGRRDEQFF
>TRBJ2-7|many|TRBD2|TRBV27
TGTGCCAGCAGTTTATCGGCTAGCGGGCTTTTCTACGAGCAGTACTTC
CASSLSASGLFYEQYF
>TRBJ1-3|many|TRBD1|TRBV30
TGTGCCTGGGGGTCTTTGGACAGGGGCCCCGGAAACACCATATATTTT
CAWGSLDRGPGNTIYF
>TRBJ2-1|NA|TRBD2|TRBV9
TGTGCCAGCAGCCGCTTAGCGGGAGGGCTGCTATTGCGGGAGCAGTTCTTC
CASSRLAGGLLLREQFF
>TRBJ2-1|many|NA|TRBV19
TGTGCCAGTAGTCCAACCGGGACACCTGCCCACAATGAGCAGTTCTTC
CASSPTGTPAHNEQFF
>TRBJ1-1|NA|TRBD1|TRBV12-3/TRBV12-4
TGTGCCAGCAGCCACCAGGGACAGATGAACACTGAAGCTTTCTTT
CASSHQGQMNTEAFF
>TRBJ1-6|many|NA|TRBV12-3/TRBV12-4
TGTGCCAGCAATGGGCAGGGTAATTCACCCCTCCACTTT
CASNGQGNSPLHF
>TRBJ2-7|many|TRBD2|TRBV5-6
TGTGCCAGCAGCTTGGAAGCGGGAGTAACCTACGAGCAGTACTTC
CASSLEAGVTYEQYF
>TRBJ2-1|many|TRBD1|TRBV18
TGTGCCAGCTCACCACCGACAGGGGGCGCCTACAATGAGCAGTTCTTC
CASSPPTGGAYNEQFF
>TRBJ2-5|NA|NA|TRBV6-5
TGTGCCAGCAGTTCGACAGCCGGGGTCCTCCAAGAGACCCAGTACTTC
CASSSTAGVLQETQYF
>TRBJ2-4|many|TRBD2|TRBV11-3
TGTGCCAGCAGCTCGAGGACTAGCGGGCCTCAGTACTTC
CASSSRTSGPQYF
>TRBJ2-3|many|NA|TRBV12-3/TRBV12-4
TGTGCCAGCAGTCCACTCGGATCCCGCACAGATACGCAGTATTTT
CASSPLGSRTDTQYF
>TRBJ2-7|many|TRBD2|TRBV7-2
TGTGCCAGCAGCTTTTCTAGTAGCGGGACCTACGAGCAGTACTTC
CASSFSSSGTYEQYF
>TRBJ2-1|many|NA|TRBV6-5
TGTGCCAGCAGTAGGTTAAGGAGGGTCGAGAATGAGCAGTTCTTC
CASSRLRRVENEQFF
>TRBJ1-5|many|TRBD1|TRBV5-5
TGTGCCAGCAGCTCTCGTATGACAGGGTCCCGTCTTCATAATCAGCCCCAGCATTTT
CASSSRMTGSRLHNQPQHF
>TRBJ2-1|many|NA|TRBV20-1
TGCAGTGCTAGAGAAATCGTAGCGACCTATTACAATGAGCAGTTCTTC
CSAREIVATYYNEQFF
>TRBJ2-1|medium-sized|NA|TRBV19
TGTGCCAGTAGTCCCAGTGGGCGGTATGAGCAGTTCTTC
CASSPSGRYEQFF
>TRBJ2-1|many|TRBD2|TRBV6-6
TGTGCCAGCATGTCCTATTCGGGACTAGCGGGAGATCAGTTCTTC
CASMSYSGLAGDQFF
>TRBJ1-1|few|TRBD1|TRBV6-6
TGTGCCAGCAGTTTACACGGGGGACAGGGGTTTGAAGCTTTCTTT
CASSLHGGQGFEAFF
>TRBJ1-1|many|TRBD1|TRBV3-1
TGTGCCAGCAGCCAAGCCGGGACAGACACTGAAGCTTTCTTT
CASSQAGTDTEAFF
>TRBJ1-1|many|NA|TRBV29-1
TGCAGCGTTGTGGGGGACGTGAGGAACACTGAAGCTTTCTTT
CSVVGDVRNTEAFF
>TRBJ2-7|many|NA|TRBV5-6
TGTGCCAGCAGCTTGTATAACGAGCAGTACTTC
CASSLYNEQYF